One T cell receptor beta chain is described in this entry. TCRbeta library preparation incorporated unique molecular identifiers. TCRdb re-derived calls from the PCR reads in MiXCR, one entry per CDR3 protein. The table includes hundreds of thousands of distinct CDR3 sequences, about an eighth detected once. The sample originates from a study of T-cell reconstitution after alpha-beta-depleted transplantation in children. Trimming cost V 3 bases and J 3 bases, with 9 bases left between them. The germline CDR1 and CDR2 sequences are LNHDA and SQIVND (reference sequence). This CDR3 comprises 14 residues.

This chain connects TRBV19 to TRBJ1-5; D ambiguous. The source material was PBMCs, sampled before TCRalphabeta/CD19-depleted stem cell transplant. This TCR came from a girl aged 2-9 years with congenital amegakaryocytic thrombocytopenia, due to receive a stem cell transplant. CDR3 in DNA: TGTGCCAGTAGTATCAGAAGAAACAATCAGCCCCAGCATTTT. It specifies CASSIRRNNQPQHF.